These 23 T cell receptor beta chains originate from one sample sequenced in a study of blood T cell repertoires in COVID-19. TCRdb's copy holds only in-frame clones and misses some; the assay was immunoSEQ multiplex PCR. The sample carries more than 15,000 clones, 88% recorded once. Sequenced input: peripheral blood. The receptors shown here come from a man between 40 and 49 years old with active COVID-19.

The chain carries TRBV5-1 and TRBJ2-1, with D maybe TRBD2 (5 bases). This CDR3 spans 15 amino acids. CDR1 SGHRS and CDR2 YFSETQ come from the germline V gene. The V end was cut by 4 bases, the J end by 2 bases, with 13 bases between. The CDR3 here is CASSLGLVPYNEQFF. For the CDR3, the DNA is TGCGCCAGCAGCCTCGGACTCGTACCCTACAATGAGCAGTTCTTC.

The V call is TRBV5-4, the J call TRBJ2-1; 9 bases agree with TRBD2. Trimming cost V 0 bases and J 3 bases; bases outside gene matches: 1. The CDR3 runs to 15 residues. Germline V gene data show CDR1 as SGHNT and CDR2 as YYREEE (reference sequence). The CDR3 coding sequence is TGTGCCAGCAGCTTGGGACTAGCGGACTACAATGAGCAGTTCTTC. Protein product: CASSLGLADYNEQFF.

The chain uses TRBV6-2 or TRBV6-3 and TRBJ2-3; D perhaps matches TRBD1 (6 bases). This CDR3 is 15 amino acids long. The V gene's germline CDR1 is MNHEY and CDR2 SVGEGT. With 0 bases removed from V and 0 bases from J, the gap between germline ends came to 7 bases. CDR3 DNA sequence: TGTGCCAGCAGTTACTCGGGACACAGCACAGATACGCAGTATTTT. Translation gives CASSYSGHSTDTQYF.

The V and J genes are TRBV6-6 and TRBJ2-5; D may be TRBD2 (5 bases). The CDR3 length is 14 residues. CDR1 is MNHNY, CDR2 SVGAGI, per germline (reference sequence). The V and J ends lost 4 bases and 3 bases respectively, with 12 bases between them. CDR3 DNA: TGTGCCAGCAGTTCGTGGGAGCAAGAAGAGACCCAGTACTTC. Translation gives CASSSWEQEETQYF.

The chain combines TRBV7-7 with TRBJ2-3; 8 nucleotides match TRBD1. Germline V gene sequence: CDR1 SSHAT, CDR2 FNYEAQ (reference sequence). This CDR3 region has 13 residues. With 5 bases clipped from V and 4 bases from J, the junction kept 2 bases outside the gene matches. The CDR3 reads CASSLTGADTQYF. DNA of the CDR3: TGTGCCAGCAGCCTGACAGGGGCAGATACGCAGTATTTT.

The chain recombines TRBV5-4 with TRBJ2-7, with D perhaps TRBD2 (6 bases). The V gene's germline CDR1 is SGHNT and CDR2 YYREEE (reference sequence). The V and J ends lost 4 bases and 5 bases respectively, with 19 bases between them. The CDR3 loop spans 15 amino acids. Here the CDR3 reads CASSREHRELNEQYF. CDR3 bases: TGTGCCAGCAGCAGAGAACACCGGGAGCTAAACGAGCAGTACTTC.

CDR3 region: CASSPRFRLSTDTQYF. The CDR3 region has the DNA TGTGCCAGCAGCCCGAGATTTCGTCTTAGCACAGATACGCAGTATTTT. The rearrangement uses TRBV7-9 and TRBJ2-3; D call uncertain. V was clipped by 5 bases and J by 0 bases, with 15 bases between them. Germline V gene lookup returns CDR1 SEHNR and CDR2 FQNEAQ (reference sequence). The CDR3 totals 16 residues.

V is TRBV19 and J is TRBJ2-3, with D perhaps TRBD2 (6 bases). This CDR3 has 15 amino acids. V lost 10 bases and J 0 bases, leaving 17 bases between the germline ends. Germline V CDR1 and CDR2: LNHDA, SQIVND (reference sequence). The DNA for the CDR3 is TGTGCCACTCGTAGCGGTGCCACTAGCACAGATACGCAGTATTTT. It specifies CATRSGATSTDTQYF.

The rearrangement links TRBV7-3 to TRBJ2-1; 10 bases map to TRBD1. CDR3 length: 17 amino acids. Germline loops: CDR1 SGHTA, CDR2 FQGTGA. J lost 4 bases, V lost 1 base, and 7 bases had no gene match. CDR3 in DNA: TGTGCCAGCAGCTTAAGGGCCGGGACAGGGGCATACAATGAGCAGTTCTTC. Its protein is CASSLRAGTGAYNEQFF.

This chain connects TRBV5-1 to TRBJ2-5; TRBD1 aligns across 7 bases. The CDR3 length is 14 residues. Germline CDR1 and CDR2: SGHRS and YFSETQ. The V segment lost 0 bases and the J segment 5 bases; nucleotides outside the gene matches: 4. The CDR3 region has the DNA TGCGCCAGCAGCTTGGGGGGACAGTCGGAGACCCAGTACTTC. Its protein product is CASSLGGQSETQYF. The whole variable domain, remainder taken from reference TRBV5-1 and TRBJ2-5, is KAGVTQTPRYLIKTRGQQVTLSCSPISGHRSVSWYQQTPGQGLQFLFEYFSETQRNKGNFPGRFSGRQFSNSRSEMNVSTLELGDSALYLCASSLGGQSETQYFGPGTRLLVL.

This clone has just one count. The gene calls are TRBV6-2 or TRBV6-3 and TRBJ2-3, with D possibly being TRBD2 (5 bases). CDR3 length: 16 residues. The V end was cut by 4 bases, the J end by 5 bases, with 19 bases between. Germline loops: CDR1 MNHEY, CDR2 SVGEGT. CDR3 sequence reads: CASSSSTRGPRDTQYF. The CDR3 DNA is TGTGCCAGCAGTTCCTCGACCCGGGGTCCCAGAGATACGCAGTATTTT.

The V and J genes are TRBV5-1 and TRBJ1-1, with D possibly TRBD1 on 6 matching bases. The V end lost 1 base, the J end lost 8 bases, and 12 bases lay between the germline ends. The CDR3 runs 13 residues. Looked up from germline, CDR1 is SGHRS and CDR2 is YFSETQ. In DNA, the CDR3 is TGCGCCAGCAGCTTGACAGGGAATTTGGAAGCTTTCTTT. Translated, it gives CASSLTGNLEAFF.

The chain is built from TRBV5-1 and TRBJ2-1; the match to TRBD2 covers 11 bases. CDR3 length equals 17 residues. With V trimmed by 4 bases and J by 0 bases, 6 bases remained unmatched. Germline V gives CDR1 SGHRS, CDR2 YFSETQ. The CDR3 spells CASSGTSGLFSYNEQFF. The CDR3 DNA follows: TGCGCCAGCAGCGGGACTAGCGGCCTATTCTCCTACAATGAGCAGTTCTTC.

The chain employs TRBV30 and TRBJ2-3; 16 bases are shared with TRBD2. CDR1 GTSNPN and CDR2 SVGIG come from the germline V gene (reference sequence). After removal of 2 bases from V and 4 bases from J, the junction contained 12 bases not matched to a gene. CDR3 length equals 19 residues. The CDR3 DNA sequence: TGTGCCTGGAGTAACTCGAGTCCGGGACTAGCGGGAGGGGCAGATACGCAGTATTTT. It encodes CAWSNSSPGLAGGADTQYF. The full variable domain, in which reference TRBV30 and TRBJ2-3 provide the parts outside the CDR3, is SQTIHQWPATLVQPVGSPLSLECTVEGTSNPNLYWYRQAAGRGLQLLFYSVGIGQISSEVPQNLSASRPQDRQFILSSKKLLLSDSGFYLCAWSNSSPGLAGGADTQYFGPGTRLTVL.

The chain joins TRBV11-2 to TRBJ2-1; 12 positions agree with TRBD2. Germline CDR1 SGHAT, CDR2 FQNNGV. The CDR3 extends over 15 amino acids. V trimming: 8 bases; J trimming: 7 bases; junction bases outside the gene matches: 9. The CDR3 is CASSLAGGPVNEQFF. The CDR3 DNA reads as TGTGCCAGCTCCCTAGCGGGAGGGCCTGTAAATGAGCAGTTCTTC. The full variable domain, completed using reference TRBV11-2 and TRBJ2-1, is EAGVAQSPRYKIIEKRQSVAFWCNPISGHATLYWYQQILGQGPKLLIQFQNNGVVDDSQLPKDRFSAERLKGVDSTLKIQPAKLEDSAVYLCASSLAGGPVNEQFFGPGTRLTVL.

This chain connects TRBV20-1 to TRBJ1-5; possible D gene TRBD1, 5 bases. V was cut by 6 bases and J by 2 bases, with 20 bases left in between. CDR1 DFQATT and CDR2 SNEGSKA come from the germline V gene (reference sequence). The length of the CDR3 is 16 residues. CDR3: CSASGAGEVGNQPQHF. CDR3 bases: TGCAGTGCGAGTGGAGCGGGGGAGGTGGGCAATCAGCCCCAGCATTTT.

The V gene is TRBV7-2, the J gene TRBJ1-1, with 9 bases identical to TRBD1. The germline CDR1 and CDR2 sequences are SGHTA and FQGNSA. The V and J ends lost 5 bases and 10 bases, in that order; junction bases with no gene match: 11. This CDR3 spans 14 amino acids. The CDR3 coding sequence is TGTGCCAGCAGCCCCCGGACAGGGGCACGAGCAGCTTTCTTT. Encoded protein: CASSPRTGARAAFF.

The rearrangement links TRBV3-1 (or the pseudogene TRBV3-2) to TRBJ2-7; 7 positions agree with TRBD2. The ends lost 4 bases at V and 2 bases at J; junction bases unmatched: 8. Germline CDR1 is LGHDT and CDR2 is YNNKEL (reference sequence). The CDR3 totals 15 residues. In DNA form, the CDR3 reads TGTGCCAGCAGCCCAAGAGGGACTACGGCCTACGAGCAGTACTTC. Protein: CASSPRGTTAYEQYF.

This clone appeared a single time. This rearrangement joins TRBV21-1 to TRBJ2-2; TRBD1 reflects the table's D call only, with no check against the DNA. TRBV21-1 is described as a pseudogene. The CDR3 sequence is 19 residues long. The CDR3 coding sequence is TGTGCCAGCAGAAGGGTGGGTATGTTTGGGACAGACAACACCGGGGAGCTGTTTTTT. It codes for CASRRVGMFGTDNTGELFF.

The chain carries TRBV4-3 and TRBJ2-4; tentatively, D is TRBD1 (6 bases). Germline loops: CDR1 LGHNA, CDR2 YSLEER. The CDR3 totals 16 residues. V lost 1 base, J lost 1 base, and 11 bases lay in between. CDR3 nucleotide sequence: TGCGCCAGCAGCCAAGCCGGGACATCGGCCAAAAACATTCAGTACTTC. Translating it yields CASSQAGTSAKNIQYF.

The V call is TRBV6-5, the J call TRBJ2-4; 9 bases map to TRBD1. CDR1 and CDR2 from the germline V gene are MNHEY and SVGAGI. This CDR3 is built from 15 residues. The V segment lost 4 bases and the J segment 3 bases; nucleotides outside the gene matches: 4. As DNA, the CDR3 is TGTGCCAGCAGTTCGCCGGGACAGGGCAAAAACATTCAGTACTTC. Its protein is CASSSPGQGKNIQYF.

This chain links TRBV7-8 with TRBJ1-1; D possibly corresponds to TRBD1 (5 bases). The ends were cut back, 2 bases at V and 1 base at J, with 5 bases in the middle. This CDR3 has 13 amino acids. Germline V gives CDR1 SGHVS, CDR2 FQNEAQ. CDR3 in amino acids: CASSLQGNTEAFF. For the CDR3, the DNA is TGTGCCAGCAGCTTACAGGGGAACACTGAAGCTTTCTTT.

The sample holds one count of this clone. The CDR3 reads CASSLGFGRAGTDTQYF. The CDR3 DNA reads TGTGCCAGCAGCTTAGGATTCGGGAGGGCCGGTACAGATACGCAGTATTTT. The rearrangement joins TRBV7-8 to TRBJ2-3; 8 bases map to TRBD2. The V gene end was trimmed by 1 base and the J gene end by 3 bases; junction bases not matched to a gene: 9. CDR1 is SGHVS, CDR2 FQNEAQ, per germline. The CDR3 loop spans 17 amino acids.